This is a list of T cell receptor beta chains from one sample in a study of beta chain features in type 1 diabetes. Libraries were prepared by immunoSEQ multiplex PCR; TCRdb keeps only in-frame clonotypes and omits some of them. The sample consists of approximately 470,000 clones, 25% to 35% of them appearing once. Sequences were obtained from naive CD4+ T cells from blood. These receptors were taken from a young man in good health. Both conserved end residues are part of each CDR3.

V	J	CDR3
TRBV10-3	NA	CAISGGAGSYEQYF
TRBV7-3	TRBJ2-2	CASSLSRTTGELFF
TRBV29-1	TRBJ2-1	CSVDPEFYNEQFF
TRBV7-9	TRBJ2-5	CASSLGLAEETQYF
TRBV5-1	TRBJ2-6	CASSPSLSGANVLTF
TRBV5-1	TRBJ1-1	CASSLAGNVLGLSTEAFF
TRBV20-1	TRBJ2-1	CSAGPLHEQFF
TRBV29-1	TRBJ2-1	CSVSDYYNEQFF
TRBV4-3	TRBJ2-2	CASSQDLGTGELFF
TRBV29-1	NA	CSVEYGGVLSEQYF
TRBV7-3	TRBJ1-1	CASSFPGGEAFF
TRBV30	TRBJ2-5	CAWSVPGAQETQYF
TRBV7-2	TRBJ2-7	CASSLVSSGFSTYEQYF
TRBV7-9	TRBJ2-1	CASSPGSVSWHEQFF
TRBV29-1	TRBJ2-7	CSVERGQVRNEQYF
TRBV7-2	TRBJ2-1	CASSLGRTSGRNEQFF
TRBV6-6	TRBJ2-7	CASSYSSNSGPYEQYF
TRBV25-1	TRBJ1-4	CASNGQGGEKLFF